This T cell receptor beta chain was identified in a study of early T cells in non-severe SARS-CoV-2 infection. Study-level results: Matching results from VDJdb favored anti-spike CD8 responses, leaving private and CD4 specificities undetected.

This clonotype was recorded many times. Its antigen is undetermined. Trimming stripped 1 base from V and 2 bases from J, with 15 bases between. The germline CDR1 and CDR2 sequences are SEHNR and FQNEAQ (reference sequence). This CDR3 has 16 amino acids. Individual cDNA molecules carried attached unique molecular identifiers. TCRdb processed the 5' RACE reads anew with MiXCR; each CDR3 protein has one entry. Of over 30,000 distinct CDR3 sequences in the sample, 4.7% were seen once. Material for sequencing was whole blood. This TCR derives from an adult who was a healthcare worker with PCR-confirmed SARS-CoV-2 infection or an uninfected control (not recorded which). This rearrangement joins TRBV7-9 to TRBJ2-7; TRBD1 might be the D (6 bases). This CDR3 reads CASSLEHGDTPYEQYF. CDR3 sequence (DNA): TGTGCCAGCAGCTTAGAACACGGGGACACACCCTACGAGCAGTACTTC.